A selection of T cell receptor beta chains follows, all from one sample in a study of blood T cell repertoires in COVID-19. Produced via immunoSEQ multiplex PCR; TCRdb's table is partial and in-frame only. The sample consists of 260,000 or so clones, 85% of them appearing once. The sample was PBMCs or T cells enriched from blood (not recorded which). The receptors come from a woman aged 50 to 60 who had recovered from COVID-19. The CDR3 runs from the conserved cysteine through the conserved F or W. Each record gives: clone size, D gene, V gene, J gene, CDR3 DNA, CDR3 protein. The D gene is left open where the match is weak. The size field is filled for only some rows; it gives once, few, many or a size class.

.,.,TRBV13,TRBJ1-4,TGTGCCAGCAGCGCCCAGCGAAATGAAAAACTGTTTTTT,CASSAQRNEKLFF
once,.,TRBV18,TRBJ1-3,TGTGCCAGCTCACCTTCAATGCTCAGACAGGACTCTGGAAACACCATATATTTT,CASSPSMLRQDSGNTIYF
.,TRBD1,TRBV5-4,TRBJ1-2,TGTGCCAGCGGAGGGGGCGTCGGCTATGGCTACACCTTC,CASGGGVGYGYTF
.,.,TRBV6-1,TRBJ2-7,TGTGCCAGCAGTGAGTACGTGAGGGGGACCACCTACGAGCAGTACTTC,CASSEYVRGTTYEQYF
.,TRBD1,TRBV27,TRBJ1-6,TGTGCCAGCAGTTTGGACAGGGAATATTCACCCCTCCACTTT,CASSLDREYSPLHF
.,.,TRBV19,TRBJ1-1,TGTGCCAGTAGTATACAGGGAATGAACACTGAAGCTTTCTTT,CASSIQGMNTEAFF
once,.,TRBV6-5,TRBJ2-2,TGTGCCAGCAGCGTAGGGGGGGGTCGCACCGGGGAGCTGTTTTTT,CASSVGGGRTGELFF
once,.,TRBV3-1/TRBV3-2,TRBJ2-7,TGTGCCAGCAGCCAAGTTGTGGCGGGGCCCTTAGTGGAGCAGTACTTC,CASSQVVAGPLVEQYF
.,TRBD1,TRBV19,TRBJ2-5,TGTGCCAGCGCTCGGGACAGACAAGAGACCCAGTACTTC,CASARDRQETQYF
.,.,TRBV19,TRBJ1-1,TGTGCCACTGGGGACACCCTGAACACTGAAGCTTTCTTT,CATGDTLNTEAFF
.,TRBD1,TRBV5-1,TRBJ1-1,TGCGCCAGCAGCTTGGGACAGGGACGATCTGAAGCTTTCTTT,CASSLGQGRSEAFF
once,.,TRBV9,TRBJ2-1,TGTGCCAGCAGCGGACGACTGGACAGAAGCTCCTACAATGAGCAGTTCTTC,CASSGRLDRSSYNEQFF
.,.,TRBV2,TRBJ1-1,TGTGCCAGCAGTGAACGGGGGAACACTGAAGCTTTCTTT,CASSERGNTEAFF
.,.,TRBV7-9,TRBJ2-7,TGTGCCAGCAGCGTTCGGGGGACCTCCTACGAGCAGTACTTC,CASSVRGTSYEQYF
.,.,TRBV11-3,TRBJ1-1,TGTGCCAGCAGCTTAGGCAGGGGCACTGAAGCTTTCTTT,CASSLGRGTEAFF
.,.,TRBV3-1/TRBV3-2,TRBJ1-2,TGTGCCAGCAGCCAAGCCCCCCGGGGAGATGGCTACACCTTC,CASSQAPRGDGYTF
.,.,TRBV6-5,TRBJ1-2,TGTGCCAGCAGAAGGACGGGGGAGAACTATGGCTACACCTTC,CASRRTGENYGYTF
.,TRBD2,TRBV5-1,TRBJ2-5,TGCGCCAGCAGCTTGGCGGCGACTAGCGGGGCAGAGACCCAGTACTTC,CASSLAATSGAETQYF
few,TRBD1,TRBV2,TRBJ2-1,TGTGCCTGGCCGGGACAGGGACCCTACAATGAGCAGTTCTTC,CAWPGQGPYNEQFF
.,TRBD1,TRBV9,TRBJ1-2,TGTGCCAGCAGGGGACAGGCTAACTATGGCTACACCTTC,CASRGQANYGYTF
.,TRBD1,TRBV5-1,TRBJ2-5,TGCGCCAGCAGCTTAGGTCGGGACAGGGCCCAAGAGACCCAGTACTTC,CASSLGRDRAQETQYF
.,.,TRBV5-5,TRBJ1-3,TGTGCCAGCAGCTTGGGGTCGGTCTCCTCTGGAAACACCATATATTTT,CASSLGSVSSGNTIYF
.,TRBD2,TRBV5-1,TRBJ2-5,TGCGCCAGCAGCTTGGCCCCTAGCGGGAGCGGGGAGACCCAGTACTTC,CASSLAPSGSGETQYF
few,.,TRBV10-2,TRBJ1-1,TGCGCCAGCAGTGAAATTGTGGGCGAATATCACACTGAAGCTTTCTTT,CASSEIVGEYHTEAFF
.,TRBD2,TRBV7-2,TRBJ2-2,TGTGCCAGCAGCTTACGCCCGTTGAGCGGGAGTGGCACCGGGGAGCTGTTTTTT,CASSLRPLSGSGTGELFF
few,.,TRBV18,TRBJ2-6,TGTGCCAGCTCCCCGGGACTGGTGACCTCTGGGGCCAACGTCCTGACTTTC,CASSPGLVTSGANVLTF
.,.,TRBV5-6,TRBJ1-2,TGTGCCAGCAGCCCCGTGGGCCCCTATGGCTACACCTTC,CASSPVGPYGYTF
.,.,TRBV12-3/TRBV12-4,TRBJ2-2,TGTGCCAGTTATACCAGGGGCACCGGGGAGCTGTTTTTT,CASYTRGTGELFF
.,TRBD2,TRBV5-1,TRBJ2-5,TGCGCCAGCAGCCGGGGGTCTAGCGGGAACCAAGAGACCCAGTACTTC,CASSRGSSGNQETQYF
once,.,TRBV6-5,TRBJ1-6,TGTGCCAGCAGTTACGGGGCTCGGAGTAATTCACCCCTCCACTTT,CASSYGARSNSPLHF
.,TRBD1,TRBV19,TRBJ2-7,TGTGCCAGTAGTACAGGGGGTAAATCCTACGAGCAGTACTTC,CASSTGGKSYEQYF
.,TRBD1,TRBV7-9,TRBJ1-5,TGTGCCAGCAGCTCCGTACAGGGGCCGGACCAGCATTTT,CASSSVQGPDQHF
.,.,TRBV29-1,TRBJ1-2,TGCAGCGTTGTCAGGGAAGCTAACTATGGCTACACCTTC,CSVVREANYGYTF
.,TRBD1,TRBV6-5,TRBJ1-5,TGTGCCAGCAGTACGGGACAGGGGGCAGGTCAGCCCCAGCATTTT,CASSTGQGAGQPQHF
.,.,TRBV12-3/TRBV12-4,TRBJ1-2,TGTGCCAGCAGTTTATCGGGGTACTATGGCTACACCTTC,CASSLSGYYGYTF
.,TRBD2,TRBV19,TRBJ2-1,TGTGCCAGTAGTCGAAGCGGGAGTGTCAATGAGCAGTTCTTC,CASSRSGSVNEQFF
.,TRBD2,TRBV6-5,TRBJ2-1,TGTGCCAGCATGGGGGGGACGAGGAATGAGCAGTTCTTC,CASMGGTRNEQFF
.,.,TRBV5-6,TRBJ1-3,TGTGCCAGCAGCTCTACCAGGGAAGGAAACACCATATATTTT,CASSSTREGNTIYF
.,.,TRBV19,TRBJ1-4,TGTGCCAGTAGAGAACGGGAAACTAATGAAAAACTGTTTTTT,CASRERETNEKLFF
.,.,TRBV19,TRBJ2-5,TGTGCCAGTAGTAACTCGCGGGGATTACAAGAGACCCAGTACTTC,CASSNSRGLQETQYF
once,TRBD1,TRBV18,TRBJ2-5,TGTGCCAGCTCACCCCCCGCAGGGGGCGGAGAGACCCAGTACTTC,CASSPPAGGGETQYF
.,.,TRBV10-1,TRBJ1-1,TGCGCCAGCAGTGCAGGGGTGAACACTGAAGCTTTCTTT,CASSAGVNTEAFF
once,.,TRBV7-2,TRBJ1-1,TGTGCCAGCAGCTTAGGCAGTCCGAATGAAGCTTTCTTT,CASSLGSPNEAFF
.,.,TRBV27,TRBJ2-2,TGTGCCAGCAGTTTTCCGGCCACGGCCCGGGGCACCGGGGAGCTGTTTTTT,CASSFPATARGTGELFF
.,.,TRBV13,TRBJ2-3,TGTGCCAGCAGCTTCGATAATAGCGCCACAGATACGCAGTATTTT,CASSFDNSATDTQYF
.,.,TRBV6-6,TRBJ2-5,TGTGCCAGCAGCAGGGCACGGGAGACCCAGTACTTC,CASSRARETQYF
.,.,TRBV6-1,TRBJ1-2,TGTGCCAGCAGTGAGACAGATCCATACTATGGCTACACCTTC,CASSETDPYYGYTF
.,TRBD1,TRBV30,TRBJ2-7,TGTGCCTGTAGGACAGGGGGTTTGTACGAGCAGTACTTC,CACRTGGLYEQYF
.,.,TRBV6-6,TRBJ2-2,TGTGCCAGCAGTTTCACCTCAGGGGTCACCGGGGAGCTGTTTTTT,CASSFTSGVTGELFF
.,TRBD1,TRBV5-1,TRBJ1-5,TGCGCCAGCAGCTTGGAGGGACAGGGCCATAGCAATCAGCCCCAGCATTTT,CASSLEGQGHSNQPQHF
.,.,TRBV7-2,TRBJ1-5,TGTGCCAGCAGCCAATGGACGGGAAACAATCAGCCCCAGCATTTT,CASSQWTGNNQPQHF
.,TRBD1,TRBV2,TRBJ2-7,TGTGCCAGCAGGGGACAGGGGGCGGGGGAGCAGTACTTC,CASRGQGAGEQYF
few,TRBD1,TRBV19,TRBJ1-2,TGTGCCAGTACCTTGGGACAGCCGAGAAATAACTATGGCTACACCTTC,CASTLGQPRNNYGYTF
.,.,TRBV21-1,TRBJ2-3,TGTGCCAGCAGCGCTAGCGGGGGGGCCGCTCCTCCAGATACGCAGTATTTT,CASSASGGAAPPDTQYF
few,.,TRBV3-1/TRBV3-2,TRBJ1-4,TGTGCCAGCAGCCAATCACTTGTCAACGAAAAACTGTTTTTT,CASSQSLVNEKLFF
few,TRBD1,TRBV5-1,TRBJ2-2,TGCGCCAGCAGCTCTACCGGGACAGTGAACACCGGGGAGCTGTTTTTT,CASSSTGTVNTGELFF